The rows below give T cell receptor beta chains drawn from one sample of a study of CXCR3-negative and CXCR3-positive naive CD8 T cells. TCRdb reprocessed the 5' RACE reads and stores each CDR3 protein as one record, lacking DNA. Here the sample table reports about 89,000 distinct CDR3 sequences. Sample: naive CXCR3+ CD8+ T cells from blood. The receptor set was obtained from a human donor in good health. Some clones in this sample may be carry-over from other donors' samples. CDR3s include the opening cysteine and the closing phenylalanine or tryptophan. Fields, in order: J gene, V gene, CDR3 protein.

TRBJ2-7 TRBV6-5 CASSKGLAGGCEQYF
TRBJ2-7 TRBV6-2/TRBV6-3 CASRYGNSLSSYEQYF
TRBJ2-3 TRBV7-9 CASNGGGARLTDTQYF
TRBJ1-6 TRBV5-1 CASTLSGTDNSPLHF
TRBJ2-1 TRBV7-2 CASSLILLGNEQFF
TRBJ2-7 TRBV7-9 CASSPPGAGEFTYEQYF
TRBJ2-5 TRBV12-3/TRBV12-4 CASSARGLVETQYF
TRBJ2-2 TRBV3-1 CASSPLGGSWGTGELFF
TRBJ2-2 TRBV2 CASIMGRGAGELFF
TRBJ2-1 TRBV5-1 CASSLRPGAGYNEQFF
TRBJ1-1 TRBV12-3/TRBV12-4 CASSLAADGFEAFF
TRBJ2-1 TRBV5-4 CASSYLGTFLNEQFF
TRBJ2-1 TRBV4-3 CASSHPGRYNEQFF
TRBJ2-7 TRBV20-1 CSAGEVSEQYF
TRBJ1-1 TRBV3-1 CASSQEYGDTEAFF
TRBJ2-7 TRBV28 CASSLSPSGGFLSYEQYF
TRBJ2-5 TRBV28 CASSFTTGGTETQYF
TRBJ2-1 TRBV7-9 CASSLIMANEQFF
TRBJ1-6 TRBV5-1 CASSLSSWQFNSPLHF
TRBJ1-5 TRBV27 CASSPLGAGYSNQPQHF
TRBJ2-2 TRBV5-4 CASSSRAVGSMKFGELFF
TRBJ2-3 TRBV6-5 CASSSASGGTDTQYF
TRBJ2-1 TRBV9 CASSVAGGSSYNEQFF
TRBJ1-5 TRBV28 CATQWTANSNQPQHF
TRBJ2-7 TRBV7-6 CASSLAPPGEAYEQYF
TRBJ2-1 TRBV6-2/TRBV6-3 CASSYWTGNEQFF
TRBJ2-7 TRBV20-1 CRPSPIPGQTYEQYF
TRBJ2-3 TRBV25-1 CASSERTGYTDTQYF
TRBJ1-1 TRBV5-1 CASSLNTNTEAFF
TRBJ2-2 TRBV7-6 CASTPTPVGTGELFF
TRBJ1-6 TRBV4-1 CASSHPTGQGDSPLHF
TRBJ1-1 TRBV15 CATSLARGQGANTEAFF
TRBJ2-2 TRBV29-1 CSVDRCRGENTGELFF
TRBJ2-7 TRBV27 CASGLGSWEQYF
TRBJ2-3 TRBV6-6 CASSYADRGPEDTQYF
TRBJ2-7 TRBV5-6 CASSLGGDYEQYF
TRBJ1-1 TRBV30 CAWRGWQIEAFF
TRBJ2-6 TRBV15 CATSPGPNSGANVLTF
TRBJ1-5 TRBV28 CASSFSMQGGKPQHF
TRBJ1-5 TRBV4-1 CASSQVLTPSNQPQHF
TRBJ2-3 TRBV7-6 CASSSSGRTRDTQYF
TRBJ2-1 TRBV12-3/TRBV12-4 CASSGTGEAGNEQFF
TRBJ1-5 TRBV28 CASSHGTGNQPQHF
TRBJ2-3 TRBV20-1 CSARDPNRGGLDTQYF
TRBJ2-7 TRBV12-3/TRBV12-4 CASSLIPGSDEQYF
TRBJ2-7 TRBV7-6 CASSLDDREASYEQYF
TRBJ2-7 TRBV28 CASRPPLGQYF
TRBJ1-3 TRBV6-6 CATTSGNTIYF
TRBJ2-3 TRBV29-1 CSVEGGAWFAADTQYF
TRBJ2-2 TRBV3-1 CAGGSNTGELFF
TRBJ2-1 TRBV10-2 CASETESYNEQFF
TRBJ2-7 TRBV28 CATHSRGGYEQYF
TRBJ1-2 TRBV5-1 CASSLGQGSGYGYTF
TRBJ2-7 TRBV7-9 CASSSVREQYF
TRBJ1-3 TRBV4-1 CASSQVIGGRNTIYF
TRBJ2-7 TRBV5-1 CASSWDRDYEQYF